Below are 2 T cell receptor beta chains sequenced from a single sample in a study of regulatory T cells in long-lasting Graves disease. Stated time point: newly diagnosed GD, antithyroid drugs for less than 3 months. With RNA extracted from PBMCs as input, the TCR library was made. Building of the TCR beta libraries involved iRepertoire HTBI primers and Arm-PCR of CDR3 regions. TCRdb re-called the multiplex PCR reads through MiXCR, storing one row per CDR3 protein. Among fewer than 450,000 distinct CDR3 sequences listed, about 15% were seen once. These data are also associated with another study on T cells in Graves' hyperthyroidism and ophthalmopathy.

The sample here was peripheral blood mononuclear cells (PBMCs), taken at new diagnosis, from a patient treated with antithyroid drugs. These receptors originate from a woman aged 40-49 years with Graves disease.

This clonotype showed up just a few times. This chain links TRBV28 with TRBJ1-1; perhaps TRBD1 as D (5 bases). V was pared by 5 bases and J by 4 bases, with 17 bases between. The germline gives CDR1 MDHEN, CDR2 SYDVKM. CDR3 length: 15 residues. The CDR3 sequence: CASSPSGFAGTEAFF. The CDR3 DNA sequence: TGTGCCAGCAGTCCTTCAGGGTTTGCTGGCACTGAAGCTTTCTTT.

The gene calls are TRBV19 and TRBJ1-3, with D unclear. The CDR3 length is 14 residues. Trimming removed 6 bases from V and 0 bases from J, with 9 bases in between. Germline values: CDR1 LNHDA, CDR2 SQIVND (reference sequence). CDR3 DNA sequence: TGTGCCAGTAGAGAACAGCACTCTGGAAACACCATATATTTT. It is translated as CASREQHSGNTIYF.